A selection of T cell receptor beta chains follows, all from one sample in a study of blood T cell repertoires in COVID-19. Generated by immunoSEQ multiplex PCR, the TCRdb table keeps only in-frame clones and is missing some. Among about 150,000 clones listed, 70% to 90% were seen once. The sequenced sample was peripheral blood. Receptor source: a woman aged 70 to 79 with acute or convalescent COVID-19. CDR3s include the opening cysteine and the closing phenylalanine or tryptophan. Each record gives: D gene, J gene, V gene, clone size, CDR3 DNA, CDR3 protein. A D gene is named only where the DNA matches it firmly. Part of the rows lack a size; the others show once, few, many or a class for expanded clones.

>-|TRBJ1-5|TRBV6-5|once
TGTGCCAGCAGTCAACAAGTCAATCAGCCCCAGCATTTT
CASSQQVNQPQHF
>-|TRBJ1-2|TRBV24-1|-
TGTGCCACCAGCTCGGGTGTGGAAGGCTACACCTTC
CATSSGVEGYTF
>TRBD1|TRBJ1-2|TRBV5-4|-
TGTGCCAGCAGCTTGGGACAGGGGATCCCCTATGGCTACACCTTC
CASSLGQGIPYGYTF
>-|TRBJ1-2|TRBV15|-
TGTGCCACCAGCAGATCCGACAGCTATGGCTACACCTTC
CATSRSDSYGYTF
>TRBD2|TRBJ2-6|TRBV9|-
TGTGCCAGCAGCGTTGGCGGGGGGCCCTTCTCTGGGGCCAACGTCCTGACTTTC
CASSVGGGPFSGANVLTF
>-|TRBJ2-1|TRBV18|-
TGTGCCAGCTCACCACGAACAGTGAATGAGCAGTTCTTC
CASSPRTVNEQFF
>TRBD2|TRBJ2-2|TRBV5-1|-
TGCGCCAGCAGCTTAGGGGGACTAGCGGGGACCGGGGAGCTGTTTTTT
CASSLGGLAGTGELFF
>TRBD2|TRBJ2-5|TRBV5-4|-
TGTGCCAGCAGCTTGACTAGCGGGGGGGCCGGGGAGACCCAGTACTTC
CASSLTSGGAGETQYF
>-|TRBJ2-1|TRBV28|-
TGTGCCAGCAGTTTATCAGAATCGACCGGGTACAATGAGCAGTTCTTC
CASSLSESTGYNEQFF
>-|TRBJ1-3|TRBV27|-
TGTGCCAGCAGGGATCAGGGGTATGGAAACACCATATATTTT
CASRDQGYGNTIYF
>TRBD2|TRBJ2-1|TRBV3-1/TRBV3-2|-
TGTGCCAGCAGCCAAGGAGCGGGGGGGTTCAATGAGCAGTTCTTC
CASSQGAGGFNEQFF
>TRBD1|TRBJ1-6|TRBV18|-
TGTGCCAGCTCACTAGACAGGGATAATTCACCCCTCCACTTT
CASSLDRDNSPLHF
>TRBD1|TRBJ1-1|TRBV7-6|-
TGTGCCAGCAGCTTAACAGGGGGTTTGAACACTGAAGCTTTCTTT
CASSLTGGLNTEAFF
>-|TRBJ2-1|TRBV27|-
TGTGCCAGCAGTCCCCGAGCGGACTACAATGAGCAGTTCTTC
CASSPRADYNEQFF
>-|TRBJ2-1|TRBV28|-
TGTGCCAGCAGTAGCAACAGCTACAATGAGCAGTTCTTC
CASSSNSYNEQFF
>TRBD2|TRBJ2-5|TRBV7-9|-
TGTGCCAGCAGCTCAGTAGCGGGCCAGACCCAGTACTTC
CASSSVAGQTQYF
>TRBD1|TRBJ2-2|TRBV19|-
TGTGCCAGTATTAGTCTGGGACAGGGGGCGAACACCGGGGAGCTGTTTTTT
CASISLGQGANTGELFF
>-|TRBJ1-2|TRBV19|few
TGTGCCAGTAGCCTTGGCGACATATCCTCGTATGGCTACACCTTC
CASSLGDISSYGYTF
>-|TRBJ2-7|TRBV20-1|-
TGCAGTGCTGGTGGGGCGAACTCCTACGAGCAGTACTTC
CSAGGANSYEQYF
>-|TRBJ1-5|TRBV19|-
TGTGCCAGTAGTACCCATCAGGGGAGCAATCAGCCCCAGCATTTT
CASSTHQGSNQPQHF
>-|TRBJ2-7|TRBV4-1|-
TGCGCCAGCAGCCAATGGGGCCAAGTCCGCGCGCAGTACTTC
CASSQWGQVRAQYF
>TRBD1|TRBJ2-1|TRBV15|-
TGTGCCACCAATCGGGACAGGGGTCCCAATGAGCAGTTCTTC
CATNRDRGPNEQFF
>-|TRBJ2-1|TRBV11-1|-
TGTGCCAGCAGCTTAATGACAGGCTCCTACAATGAGCAGTTCTTC
CASSLMTGSYNEQFF
>-|TRBJ1-1|TRBV5-1|-
TGCGCCAGCAGCTTGGTTGAAGCGAACACTGAAGCTTTCTTT
CASSLVEANTEAFF
>-|TRBJ2-1|TRBV6-4|-
TGTGCCAGCAGCTTAGTCTTGTTCACTGAGCAGTTCTTC
CASSLVLFTEQFF
>-|TRBJ1-2|TRBV2|-
TGTGCCAGCAGGGGAGGACCGAGATTATTC
CASRGGPRLF
>TRBD1|TRBJ2-5|TRBV7-2|-
TGTGCCAGCACCTGGGACAGGGGGCGAGAGACCCAGTACTTC
CASTWDRGRETQYF
>-|TRBJ2-1|TRBV7-6|once
TGTGCCAGCAGCTTACAGGGTAGGAGTGAGCAGTTCTTC
CASSLQGRSEQFF
>-|TRBJ2-3|TRBV5-4|-
TGTGCCAGCAGCTTGGCGGTACCGAGCACAGATACGCAGTATTTT
CASSLAVPSTDTQYF
>-|TRBJ1-3|TRBV18|-
TGTGCCAGCTCACGGTATCAGGGTGCTGGAAACACCATATATTTT
CASSRYQGAGNTIYF
>TRBD1|TRBJ1-1|TRBV5-4|-
TGTGCCAGCAGCTTCTCTAATCAGGGGGCTACTGAAGCTTTCTTT
CASSFSNQGATEAFF
>TRBD2|TRBJ2-3|TRBV10-3|-
TGTGCCATCAGTGTCTACCCAGTAGCGGGGGGGTCAGATACGCAGTATTTT
CAISVYPVAGGSDTQYF
>TRBD1|TRBJ2-6|TRBV5-1|-
TGCGCCAGCAGCTGGGACAGCTCTGGGGCCAACGTCCTGACTTTC
CASSWDSSGANVLTF